This T cell receptor beta chain was retrieved from a study of cytomegalovirus exposure and HLA in healthy donors. Germline lookup yields CDR1 LGHNA and CDR2 YSLEER. CDR3 length equals 18 residues. V lost 0 bases and J lost 7; bases outside the gene matches: 15. With 60 Vbeta and 13 Jbeta primers, the PCR was carried out. Clones were read by immunoSEQ multiplex PCR, and TCRdb kept only the in-frame ones, dropping some. The table includes 150,000 to 200,000 clones, roughly 85% detected once. This sequence was found in a man aged 18 to 30 in good health and CMV-seropositive. The sample taken for sequencing was PBMCs. The chain couples TRBV4-3 to TRBJ2-1; TRBD2 matches at 7 bases. CDR3 loop: CASSQELTSGTNPNEQFF. Here the CDR3 DNA reads TGCGCCAGCAGCCAAGAATTGACCAGCGGGACTAACCCAAATGAGCAGTTCTTC.